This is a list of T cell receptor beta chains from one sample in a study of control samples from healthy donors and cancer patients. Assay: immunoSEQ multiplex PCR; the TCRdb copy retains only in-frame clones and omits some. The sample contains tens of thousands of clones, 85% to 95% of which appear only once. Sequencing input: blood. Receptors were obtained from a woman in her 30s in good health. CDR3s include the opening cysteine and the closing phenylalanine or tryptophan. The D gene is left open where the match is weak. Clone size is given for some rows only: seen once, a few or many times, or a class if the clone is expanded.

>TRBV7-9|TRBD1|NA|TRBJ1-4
CASSSRRDSLEEKLFF
TGTGCCAGCAGCTCCCGGAGGGACAGTCTAGAAGAAAAACTGTTTTTT
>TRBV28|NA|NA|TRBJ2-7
CASSPVEVSYEQYF
TGTGCCAGCAGCCCGGTTGAGGTCTCCTACGAGCAGTACTTC
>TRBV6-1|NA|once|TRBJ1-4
CASSEWGGAFREKLFF
TGTGCCAGCAGTGAATGGGGGGGCGCGTTCCGTGAAAAACTGTTTTTT
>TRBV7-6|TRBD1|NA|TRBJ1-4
CASSKQGANEKLFF
TGTGCCAGCAGCAAACAGGGGGCTAATGAAAAACTGTTTTTT
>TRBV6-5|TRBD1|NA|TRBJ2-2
CASSRGTGAAGELFF
TGTGCCAGCAGTCGAGGGACAGGGGCCGCCGGGGAGCTGTTTTTT
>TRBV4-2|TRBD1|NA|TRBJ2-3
CASTQGQGGGTDTQYF
TGTGCCAGCACCCAAGGACAGGGCGGTGGGACAGATACGCAGTATTTT
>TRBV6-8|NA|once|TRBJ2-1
CASSSAGSSYNEQFF
TGTGCCAGCAGTTCCGCTGGGAGCTCCTACAATGAGCAGTTCTTC
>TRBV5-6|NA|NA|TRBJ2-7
CASSVGTLPYEQYF
TGTGCCAGCAGCGTCGGGACGCTTCCCTACGAGCAGTACTTC
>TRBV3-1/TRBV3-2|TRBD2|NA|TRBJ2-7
CASSQGWLAGSSYEQYF
TGTGCCAGCAGCCAAGGTTGGCTAGCGGGATCCTCCTACGAGCAGTACTTC
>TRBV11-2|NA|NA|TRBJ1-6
CASSLNRVYNSPLHF
TGTGCCAGCAGCTTAAACAGGGTTTATAATTCACCCCTCCACTTT
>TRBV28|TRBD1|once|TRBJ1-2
CASSRSDRGYYGYTF
TGTGCCAGCAGCCGGTCAGACAGGGGATACTATGGCTACACCTTC
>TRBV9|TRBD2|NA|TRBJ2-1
CASSVAKGLAGRGNEQFF
TGTGCCAGCAGCGTAGCCAAGGGACTAGCGGGAAGGGGGAATGAGCAGTTCTTC
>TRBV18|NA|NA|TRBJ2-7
CASSPSGLLGEQYF
TGTGCCAGCTCACCGTCGGGCCTACTGGGCGAGCAGTACTTC
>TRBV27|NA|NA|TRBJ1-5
CASSLLEYQEPQHF
TGTGCCAGCAGTTTATTAGAATATCAAGAGCCCCAGCATTTT
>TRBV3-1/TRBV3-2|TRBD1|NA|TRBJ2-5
CASSLTGTGGWETQYF
TGTGCCAGCAGCCTTACCGGGACAGGGGGTTGGGAGACCCAGTACTTC
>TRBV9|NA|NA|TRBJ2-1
CASSSGDGDEQFF
TGTGCCAGCAGCTCCGGGGACGGGGATGAGCAGTTCTTC
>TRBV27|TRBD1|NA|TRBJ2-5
CASSKTGEETQYF
TGTGCCAGCAGTAAGACAGGGGAAGAGACCCAGTACTTC
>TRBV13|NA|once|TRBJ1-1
CASSLGGWTEAFF
TGTGCCAGCAGCTTAGGGGGTTGGACTGAAGCTTTCTTT
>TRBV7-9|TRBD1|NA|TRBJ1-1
CASSRTGTVNTEAFF
TGTGCCAGCAGCCGCACGGGGACAGTTAACACTGAAGCTTTCTTT
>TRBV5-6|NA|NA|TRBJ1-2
CASSLTGWTYGYTF
TGTGCCAGCAGCTTGACAGGGTGGACCTATGGCTACACCTTC
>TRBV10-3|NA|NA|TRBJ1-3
CAISRLGRLGGNTIYF
TGTGCCATCAGTCGATTAGGACGCTTGGGGGGAAACACCATATATTTT
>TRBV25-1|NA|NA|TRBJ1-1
CASTTGRNTEAFF
TGTGCCAGCACGACAGGAAGAAACACTGAAGCTTTCTTT
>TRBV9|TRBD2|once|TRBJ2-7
CASSAGLAGGSYEQYF
TGTGCCAGCAGCGCCGGACTAGCGGGGGGTTCCTACGAGCAGTACTTC
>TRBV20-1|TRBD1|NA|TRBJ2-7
CSAMTGYEQYF
TGCAGTGCTATGACAGGGTACGAGCAGTACTTC
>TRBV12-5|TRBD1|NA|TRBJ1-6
CASGHTTGGGSPLHF
TGTGCTAGTGGTCATACTACAGGGGGCGGTTCACCCCTCCACTTT
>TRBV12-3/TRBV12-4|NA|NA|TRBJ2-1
CASSLLAGTFF
TGTGCCAGCAGTTTATTGGCAGGGACGTTCTTC